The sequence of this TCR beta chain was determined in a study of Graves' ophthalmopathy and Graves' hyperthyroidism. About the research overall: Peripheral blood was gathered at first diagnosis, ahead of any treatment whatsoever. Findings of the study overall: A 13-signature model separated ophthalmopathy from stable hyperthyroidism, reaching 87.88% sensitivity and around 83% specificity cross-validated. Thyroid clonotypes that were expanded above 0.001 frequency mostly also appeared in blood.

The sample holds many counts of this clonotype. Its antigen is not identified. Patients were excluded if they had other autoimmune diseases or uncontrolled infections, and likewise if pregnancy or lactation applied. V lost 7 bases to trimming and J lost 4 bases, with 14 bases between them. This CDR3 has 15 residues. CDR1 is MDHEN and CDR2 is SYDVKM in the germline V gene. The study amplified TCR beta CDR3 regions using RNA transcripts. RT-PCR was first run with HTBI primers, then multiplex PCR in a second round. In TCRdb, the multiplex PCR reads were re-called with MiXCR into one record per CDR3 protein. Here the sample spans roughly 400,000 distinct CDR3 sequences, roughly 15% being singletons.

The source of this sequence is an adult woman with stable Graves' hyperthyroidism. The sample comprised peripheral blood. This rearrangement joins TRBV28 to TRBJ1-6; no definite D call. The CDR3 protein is CASITFWQYNSPLHF. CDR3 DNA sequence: TGTGCCAGCATCACCTTCTGGCAGTATAATTCACCCCTCCACTTT.